Following are 8 T cell receptor beta chains from one sample sequenced in a study of human T cells and chemical hapten exposure. As for time point: patch test 2, 6 weeks after DPC sensitization. Treatment denoted: therapeutic diphenylcyclopropenone sensitization with weekly scalp DPC. MiXCR, run by TCRdb on the RACE reads, gives a single entry per CDR3 protein. The table lists roughly 96,000 distinct CDR3 sequences, 9.3% of them singletons, with just over 2% in the top ten. This material consisted of whole blood, taken in connection with sensitization to the hapten diphenylcyclopropenone (DPC). Receptors were obtained from a woman aged 40 to 55 with alopecia areata. Some clones in this sample may be carry-over from other donors' samples.

This clonotype was counted a few times. The chain links TRBV7-3 to TRBJ2-3, with D possibly TRBD2 on 6 matching bases. This CDR3 has 16 amino acids. Germline CDR1 SGHTA, CDR2 FQGTGA. V was clipped by 2 bases and J by 3 bases, with 15 bases between them. CDR3 DNA sequence: TGTGCCAGCAGCTTACTACCGGGAGCGGTGACAGATACGCAGTATTTT. Residues: CASSLLPGAVTDTQYF. Using reference TRBV7-3 and TRBJ2-3 for the parts outside the CDR3, the full variable domain is GAGVSQTPSNKVTEKGKYVELRCDPISGHTALYWYRQSLGQGPEFLIYFQGTGAADDSGLPNDRFFAVRPEGSVSTLKIQRTERGDSAVYLCASSLLPGAVTDTQYFGPGTRLTVL.

Note on this clonotype: A much larger clone lies one base from this, so it may be a read error. The chain combines TRBV9 with TRBJ2-7; D uncertain. Germline loops: CDR1 SGDLS, CDR2 YYNGEE. The CDR3 runs 14 residues. The DNA for the CDR3 is TGTGTCAGCAGCCCCCTAGGGATGTCCTACGAGCAGTACTTC. Translation: CVSSPLGMSYEQYF.

This clonotype was counted ten times or more. The V gene is TRBV4-2, the J gene TRBJ2-7; TRBD2 agrees at 13 bases. The CDR3 consists of 17 residues. Germline V gene sequence: CDR1 LGHNA, CDR2 YNFKEQ. Trimming cost V 3 bases and J 4 bases; bases outside gene matches: 9. Written as DNA, the CDR3 is TGTGCCAGCAGCCACACGATACTAGCGGGAGGGGCTTACGAGCAGTACTTC. Amino acids: CASSHTILAGGAYEQYF.

This clonotype was seen at least ten times. The J gene is TRBJ1-6, the V gene TRBV27; 10 bases line up with TRBD1. The ends lost 0 bases at V and 9 bases at J; junction bases unmatched: 8. CDR3 length: 17 residues. Germline V gene lookup returns CDR1 MNHEY and CDR2 SMNVEV (reference sequence). This CDR3 is CASSLSSPGQGGSPLHF. The DNA for the CDR3 is TGTGCCAGCAGTTTATCGTCACCAGGACAGGGGGGTTCACCCCTCCACTTT.

The chain employs TRBV6-5 and TRBJ1-4, with 8 bases that match TRBD1. The germline gives CDR1 MNHEY, CDR2 SVGAGI. The CDR3 is made up of 21 amino acids. Trimming at V came to 3 bases and at J to 4 bases, leaving 22 bases not matched to a gene. The CDR3 coding sequence is TGTGCCAGCAGTTATGGGACAGGAAAGTGGGGCCCCACAACTATTAATGAAAAACTGTTTTTT. Its translation is CASSYGTGKWGPTTINEKLFF.

This clonotype was observed many times. J is TRBJ1-4 and V is TRBV7-2, with 7 bases fitting TRBD1. CDR1 and CDR2 (germline): SGHTA, FQGNSA. This CDR3 has 14 residues. V lost 4 bases, J lost 8 bases, and 7 bases stayed unmatched. Here the CDR3 reads CASSSQGGGEKLFF. CDR3 nucleotides: TGTGCCAGCAGCTCGCAGGGGGGTGGCGAAAAACTGTTTTTT.

This clonotype has only a few counts. This chain links TRBV15 with TRBJ2-7; the D gene is possibly TRBD2 (6 bases). With 5 bases removed from V and 2 bases from J, the gap between germline ends came to 16 bases. The CDR3 contains 15 residues. Germline values: CDR1 LNHNV, CDR2 YYDKDF (reference sequence). The CDR3 spells CATSGASGGPYEQYF. The CDR3 nucleotides are TGTGCCACCAGCGGGGCGTCCGGGGGACCCTACGAGCAGTACTTC.

This clonotype was counted a single time. The V call is TRBV5-4, the J call TRBJ2-1, with a weak D call TRBD2 (6 bases). Germline V gene lookup returns CDR1 SGHNT and CDR2 YYREEE (reference sequence). CDR3 length: 13 amino acids. The V end lost 1 base, the J end lost 10 bases, and 12 bases lay between the germline ends. In DNA, the CDR3 is TGTGCCAGCAGCTTGTCCCTACTAGCAGAGCAGTTCTTC. This codes for CASSLSLLAEQFF.